This T cell receptor (beta chain) stems from a study of technical replicates of blood from a few donors. Germline loops: CDR1 ENHRY, CDR2 SYGVKD. V lost 4 bases, J lost 7 bases, and 11 bases lay in between. The CDR3 spans 13 residues. Libraries were prepared by immunoSEQ multiplex PCR; TCRdb keeps only in-frame clonotypes and omits some of them. The sample includes tens of thousands of clones, about 90% of them seen just once. This clonotype originated in a human donor in good health. The V and J genes are TRBV10-3 and TRBJ2-1, with TRBD1 as a possible D gene (6 bases). Sequencing was performed on T cells isolated from PBMCs. The CDR3 reads CAISAGDRNEQFF. CDR3 DNA sequence: TGTGCCATCAGTGCAGGGGATCGGAATGAGCAGTTCTTC.